This T cell receptor beta chain was retrieved from a study of CD8 T cells in Susac syndrome. V was pared by 1 base and J by 8 bases, with 5 bases of the junction left unmatched. Germline CDR1 reads LGHDT; CDR2 reads YNNKEL (reference sequence). This CDR3 is built from 15 residues. Random hexamers were used to reverse transcribe the RNA input (about 0.5 to 1 ug). One entry per CDR3 protein, called by TCRdb with MiXCR from the immunoSEQ multiplex PCR reads. The table has about 130,000 distinct CDR3 sequences, approximately 94% seen once. The chain couples TRBV3-1 to TRBJ2-1, with 10 bases identical to TRBD2. The sample consisted of CD4+ T cells from PBMCs. The receptor comes from a human donor with multiple sclerosis. CDR3 in amino acids: CASSQVSSGSHEQFF. Written as DNA, the CDR3 is TGTGCCAGCAGCCAAGTGTCTAGCGGGAGCCATGAGCAGTTCTTC.